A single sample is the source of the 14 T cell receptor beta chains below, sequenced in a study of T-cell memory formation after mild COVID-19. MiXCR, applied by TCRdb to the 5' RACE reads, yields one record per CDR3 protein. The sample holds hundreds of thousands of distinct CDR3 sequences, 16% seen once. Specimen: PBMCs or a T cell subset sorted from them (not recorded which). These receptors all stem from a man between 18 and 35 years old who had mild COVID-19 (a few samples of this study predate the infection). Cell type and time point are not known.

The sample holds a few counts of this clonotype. CDR3 residues: CASSSPGVQFF. The CDR3 DNA sequence: TGCGCCAGCAGTTCCCCAGGGGTGCAGTTCTTC. The gene calls are TRBV4-1 and TRBJ2-1, with D perhaps matching TRBD1 (6 bases). This CDR3 has 11 residues. Germline CDR1 MGHRA, CDR2 YSYEKL. V lost 6 bases, J lost 12 bases, and 12 bases lay in between.

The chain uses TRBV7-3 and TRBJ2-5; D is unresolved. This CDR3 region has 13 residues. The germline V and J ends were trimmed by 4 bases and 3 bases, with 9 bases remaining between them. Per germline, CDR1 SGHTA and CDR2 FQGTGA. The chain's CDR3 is CASSSHDKETQYF. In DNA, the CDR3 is TGTGCCAGCAGCTCGCATGATAAAGAGACCCAGTACTTC.

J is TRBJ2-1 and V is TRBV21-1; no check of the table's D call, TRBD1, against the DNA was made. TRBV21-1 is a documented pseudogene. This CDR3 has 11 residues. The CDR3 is CASRRGLEQFF. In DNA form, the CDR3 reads TGTGCCAGCAGGAGGGGGCTTGAGCAGTTCTTC.

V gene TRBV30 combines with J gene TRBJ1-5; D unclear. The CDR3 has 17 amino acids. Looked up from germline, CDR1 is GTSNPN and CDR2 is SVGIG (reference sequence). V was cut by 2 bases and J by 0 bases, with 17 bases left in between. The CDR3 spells CAWSPPPTAHSNQPQHF. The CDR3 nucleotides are TGTGCCTGGAGTCCCCCCCCGACTGCCCATAGCAATCAGCCCCAGCATTTT.

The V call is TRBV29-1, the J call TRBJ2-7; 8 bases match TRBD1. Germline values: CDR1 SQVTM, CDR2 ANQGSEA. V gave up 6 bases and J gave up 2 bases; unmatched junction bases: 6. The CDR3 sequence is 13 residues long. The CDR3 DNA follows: TGCAGCGTCACAGGGGGGATTCCCTACGAGCAGTACTTC. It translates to CSVTGGIPYEQYF.

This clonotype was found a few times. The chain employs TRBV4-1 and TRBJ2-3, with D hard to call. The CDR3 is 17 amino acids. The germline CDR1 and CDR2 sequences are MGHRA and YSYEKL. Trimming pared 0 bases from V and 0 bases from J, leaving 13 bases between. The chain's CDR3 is CASSQDYTASSTDTQYF. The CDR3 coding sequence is TGCGCCAGCAGCCAAGATTATACGGCCTCTAGCACAGATACGCAGTATTTT.

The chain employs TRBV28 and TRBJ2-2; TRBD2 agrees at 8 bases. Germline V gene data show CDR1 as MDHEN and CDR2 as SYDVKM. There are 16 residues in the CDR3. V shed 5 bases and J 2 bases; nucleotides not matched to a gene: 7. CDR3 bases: TGTGCCAGCAGTCTACCTAGCGGGCTAAACACCGGGGAGCTGTTTTTT. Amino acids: CASSLPSGLNTGELFF.

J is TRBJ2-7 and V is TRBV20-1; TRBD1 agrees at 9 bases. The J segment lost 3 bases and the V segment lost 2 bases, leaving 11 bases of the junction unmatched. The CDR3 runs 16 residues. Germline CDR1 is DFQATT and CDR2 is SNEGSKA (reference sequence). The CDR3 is CSARLSPGQGHYEQYV. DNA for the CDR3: TGCAGTGCTAGACTATCCCCGGGACAGGGTCACTACGAGCAGTACGTC.

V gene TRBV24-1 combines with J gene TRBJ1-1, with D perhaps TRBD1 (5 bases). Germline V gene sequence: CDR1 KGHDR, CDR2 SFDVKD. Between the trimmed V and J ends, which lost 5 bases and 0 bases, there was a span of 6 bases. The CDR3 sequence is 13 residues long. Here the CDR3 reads CATSGGVNTEAFF. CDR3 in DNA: TGTGCCACCAGTGGGGGCGTGAACACTGAAGCTTTCTTT.

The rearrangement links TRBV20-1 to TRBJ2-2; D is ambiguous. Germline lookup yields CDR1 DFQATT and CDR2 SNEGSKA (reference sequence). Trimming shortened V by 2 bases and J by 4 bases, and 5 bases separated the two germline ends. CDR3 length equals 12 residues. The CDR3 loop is CSARSGTGELFF. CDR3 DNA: TGCAGTGCTAGATCTGGCACCGGGGAGCTGTTTTTT.

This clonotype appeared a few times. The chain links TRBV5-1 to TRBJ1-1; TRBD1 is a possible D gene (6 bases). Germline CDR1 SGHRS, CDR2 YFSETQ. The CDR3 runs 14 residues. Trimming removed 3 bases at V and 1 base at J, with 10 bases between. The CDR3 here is CASSWMTGNTEAFF. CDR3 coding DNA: TGCGCCAGCAGCTGGATGACAGGGAACACTGAAGCTTTCTTT.

In DNA form, the CDR3 reads TGTGCCAGCAGCTTTGGTTTGGGGAATGAGCAGTTCTTC. Protein product: CASSFGLGNEQFF. The chain joins TRBV7-9 to TRBJ2-1; D gene ambiguous. The CDR3 extends over 13 amino acids. Trimming removed 3 bases from V and 7 bases from J, with 10 bases in between. Per the germline V gene, CDR1 is SEHNR and CDR2 is FQNEAQ (reference sequence).

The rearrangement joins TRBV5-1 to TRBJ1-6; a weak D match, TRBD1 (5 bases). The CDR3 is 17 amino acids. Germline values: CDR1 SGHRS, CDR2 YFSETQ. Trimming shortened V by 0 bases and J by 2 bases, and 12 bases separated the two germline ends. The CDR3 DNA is TGCGCCAGCAGCTTGGAGGCGCTAGGGGCCTATAATTCACCCCTCCACTTT. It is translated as CASSLEALGAYNSPLHF.

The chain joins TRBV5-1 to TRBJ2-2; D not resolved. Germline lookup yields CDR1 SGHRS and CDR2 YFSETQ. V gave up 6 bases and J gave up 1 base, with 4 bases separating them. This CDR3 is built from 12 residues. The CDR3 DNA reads TGCGCCAGCAAGGAGAACACCGGGGAGCTGTTTTTT. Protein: CASKENTGELFF. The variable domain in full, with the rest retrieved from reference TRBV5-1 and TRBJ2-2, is KAGVTQTPRYLIKTRGQQVTLSCSPISGHRSVSWYQQTPGQGLQFLFEYFSETQRNKGNFPGRFSGRQFSNSRSEMNVSTLELGDSALYLCASKENTGELFFGEGSRLTVL.